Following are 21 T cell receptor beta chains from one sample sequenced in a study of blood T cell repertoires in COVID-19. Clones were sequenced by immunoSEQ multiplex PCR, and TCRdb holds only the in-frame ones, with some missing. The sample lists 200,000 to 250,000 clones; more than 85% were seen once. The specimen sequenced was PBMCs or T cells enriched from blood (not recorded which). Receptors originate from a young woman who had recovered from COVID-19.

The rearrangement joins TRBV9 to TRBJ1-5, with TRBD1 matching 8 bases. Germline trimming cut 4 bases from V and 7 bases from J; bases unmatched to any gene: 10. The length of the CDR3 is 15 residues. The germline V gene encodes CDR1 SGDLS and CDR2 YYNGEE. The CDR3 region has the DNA TGTGCCAGCAGCCTCGGACAGGGTGCCGGGCAGCCCCAGCATTTT. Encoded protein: CASSLGQGAGQPQHF. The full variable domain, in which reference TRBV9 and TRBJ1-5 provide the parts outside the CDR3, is DSGVTQTPKHLITATGQRVTLRCSPRSGDLSVYWYQQSLDQGLQFLIQYYNGEERAKGNILERFSAQQFPDLHSELNLSSLELGDSALYFCASSLGQGAGQPQHFGDGTRLSIL.

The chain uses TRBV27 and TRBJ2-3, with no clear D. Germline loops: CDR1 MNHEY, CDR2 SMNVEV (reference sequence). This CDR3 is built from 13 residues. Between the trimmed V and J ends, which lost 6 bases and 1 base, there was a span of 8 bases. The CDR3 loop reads CASRSPGTDTQYF. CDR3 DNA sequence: TGTGCCAGCAGATCACCGGGCACAGATACGCAGTATTTT.

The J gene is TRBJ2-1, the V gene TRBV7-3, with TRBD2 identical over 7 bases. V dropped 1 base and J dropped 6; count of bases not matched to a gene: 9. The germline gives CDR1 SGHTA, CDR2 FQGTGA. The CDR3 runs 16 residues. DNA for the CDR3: TGTGCCAGCAGCTTAATACCGGGAGGCCGGGGCAATGAGCAGTTCTTC. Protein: CASSLIPGGRGNEQFF.

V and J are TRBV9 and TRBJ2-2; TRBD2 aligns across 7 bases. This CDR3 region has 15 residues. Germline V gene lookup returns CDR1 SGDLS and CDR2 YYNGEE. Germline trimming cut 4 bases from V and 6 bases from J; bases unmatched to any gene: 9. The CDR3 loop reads CASSPGTTSPGELFF. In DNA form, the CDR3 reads TGTGCCAGCAGCCCCGGGACTACCTCGCCCGGGGAGCTGTTTTTT.

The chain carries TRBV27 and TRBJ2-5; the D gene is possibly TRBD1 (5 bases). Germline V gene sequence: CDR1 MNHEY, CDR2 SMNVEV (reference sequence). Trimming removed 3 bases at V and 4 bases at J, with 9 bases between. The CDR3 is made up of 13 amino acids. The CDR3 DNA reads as TGTGCCAGCAGTTTTCCAGGGCGAGAGACCCAGTACTTC. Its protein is CASSFPGRETQYF.

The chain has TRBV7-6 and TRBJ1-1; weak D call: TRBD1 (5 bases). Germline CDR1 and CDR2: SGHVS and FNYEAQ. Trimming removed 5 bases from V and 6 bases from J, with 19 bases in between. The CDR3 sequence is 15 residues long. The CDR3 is CASSPSLGGRAEAFF. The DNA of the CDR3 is TGTGCCAGCAGCCCCTCCCTGGGGGGTAGAGCTGAAGCTTTCTTT.

CDR3 region: CASSQSTSGSYEQYF. The CDR3 bases are TGTGCCAGCAGCCAATCGACTAGCGGATCCTACGAGCAGTACTTC. The V call is TRBV16, the J call TRBJ2-7; 9 bases are shared with TRBD2. Germline CDR1 and CDR2: KGHSY and FQNENV. CDR3 size: 15 residues. Trimming took 0 bases from V and 1 from J; bases not matched to a gene: 1.

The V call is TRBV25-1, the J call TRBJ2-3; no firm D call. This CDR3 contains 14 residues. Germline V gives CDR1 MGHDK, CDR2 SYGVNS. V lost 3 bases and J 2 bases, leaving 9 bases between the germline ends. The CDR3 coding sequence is TGTGCCAGCAGTGATAGAAAGAACACAGATACGCAGTATTTT. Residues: CASSDRKNTDTQYF.

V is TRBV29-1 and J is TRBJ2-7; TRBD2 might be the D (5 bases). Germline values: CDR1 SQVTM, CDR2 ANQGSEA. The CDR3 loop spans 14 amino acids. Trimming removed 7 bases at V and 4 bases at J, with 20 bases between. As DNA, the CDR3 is TGCAGCGCCCTAGCCGGAGGCGTCTTATACGAGCAGTACTTC. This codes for CSALAGGVLYEQYF.

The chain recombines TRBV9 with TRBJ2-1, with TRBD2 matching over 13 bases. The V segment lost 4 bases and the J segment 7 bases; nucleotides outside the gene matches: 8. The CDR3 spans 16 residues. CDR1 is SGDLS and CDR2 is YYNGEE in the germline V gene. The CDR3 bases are TGTGCCAGCAGCCCCGGACTAGCGGGAGTGGTTAATGAGCAGTTCTTC. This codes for CASSPGLAGVVNEQFF.

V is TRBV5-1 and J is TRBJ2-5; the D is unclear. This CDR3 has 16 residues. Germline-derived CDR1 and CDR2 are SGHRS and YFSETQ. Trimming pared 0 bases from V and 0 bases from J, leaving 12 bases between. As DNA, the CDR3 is TGCGCCAGCAGCTTGGGGCCAGGCAGGAACCAAGAGACCCAGTACTTC. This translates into CASSLGPGRNQETQYF. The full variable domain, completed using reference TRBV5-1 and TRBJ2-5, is KAGVTQTPRYLIKTRGQQVTLSCSPISGHRSVSWYQQTPGQGLQFLFEYFSETQRNKGNFPGRFSGRQFSNSRSEMNVSTLELGDSALYLCASSLGPGRNQETQYFGPGTRLLVL.

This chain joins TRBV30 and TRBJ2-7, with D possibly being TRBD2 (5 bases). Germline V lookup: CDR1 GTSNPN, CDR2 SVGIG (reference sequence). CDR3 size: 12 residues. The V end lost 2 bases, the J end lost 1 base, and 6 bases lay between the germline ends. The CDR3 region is CAWSTGSYEQYF. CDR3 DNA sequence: TGTGCCTGGAGTACGGGATCCTACGAGCAGTACTTC. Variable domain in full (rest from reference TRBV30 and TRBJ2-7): SQTIHQWPATLVQPVGSPLSLECTVEGTSNPNLYWYRQAAGRGLQLLFYSVGIGQISSEVPQNLSASRPQDRQFILSSKKLLLSDSGFYLCAWSTGSYEQYFGPGTRLTVT.

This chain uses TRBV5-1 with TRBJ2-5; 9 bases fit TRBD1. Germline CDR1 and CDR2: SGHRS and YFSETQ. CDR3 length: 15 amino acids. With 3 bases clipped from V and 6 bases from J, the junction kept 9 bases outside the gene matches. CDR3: CASSWRGQGAQTQYF. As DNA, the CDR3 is TGCGCCAGCAGCTGGAGGGGACAGGGCGCGCAGACCCAGTACTTC.

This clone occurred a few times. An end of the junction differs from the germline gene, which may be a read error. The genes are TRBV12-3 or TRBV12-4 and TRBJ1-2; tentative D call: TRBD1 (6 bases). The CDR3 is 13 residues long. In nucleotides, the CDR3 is TGTGCCAGCAGACATACGGGACACAACCCCCTCTTCTTC. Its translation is CASRHTGHNPLFF.

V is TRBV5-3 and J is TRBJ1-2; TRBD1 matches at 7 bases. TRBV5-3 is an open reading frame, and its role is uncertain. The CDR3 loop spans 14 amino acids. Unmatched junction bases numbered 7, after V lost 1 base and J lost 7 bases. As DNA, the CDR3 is TGTGCCAGAAGCTTGCCCCAGGGGGACTCTGGCTACACCTTC. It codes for CARSLPQGDSGYTF.

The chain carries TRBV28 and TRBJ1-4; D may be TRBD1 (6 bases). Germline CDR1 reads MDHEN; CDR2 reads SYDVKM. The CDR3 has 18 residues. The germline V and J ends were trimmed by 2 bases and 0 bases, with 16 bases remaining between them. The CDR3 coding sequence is TGTGCCAGCAGTTTAGACCCACGGGACACATCAACTAATGAAAAACTGTTTTTT. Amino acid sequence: CASSLDPRDTSTNEKLFF.

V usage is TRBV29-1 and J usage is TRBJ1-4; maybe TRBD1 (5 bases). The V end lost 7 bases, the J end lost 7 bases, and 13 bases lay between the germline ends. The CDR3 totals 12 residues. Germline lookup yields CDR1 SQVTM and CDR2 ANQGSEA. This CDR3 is CSARPGGEKLFF. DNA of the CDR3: TGCAGCGCCCGGCCGGGGGGTGAAAAACTGTTTTTT. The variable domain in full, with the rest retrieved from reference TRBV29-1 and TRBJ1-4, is SAVISQKPSRDICQRGTSLTIQCQVDSQVTMMFWYRQQPGQSLTLIATANQGSEATYESGFVIDKFPISRPNLTFSTLTVSNMSPEDSSIYLCSARPGGEKLFFGSGTQLSVL.

The CDR3 sequence: CATSLTGEGDGYTF. The CDR3, as DNA: TGTGCCACCAGTTTGACAGGGGAGGGTGATGGCTACACCTTC. The chain joins TRBV24-1 to TRBJ1-2, with 8 bases aligning to TRBD1. Germline V gives CDR1 KGHDR, CDR2 SFDVKD. Losses at the gene ends were 6 bases for V and 6 bases for J; bases not matched to a gene: 8. This CDR3 contains 14 residues.

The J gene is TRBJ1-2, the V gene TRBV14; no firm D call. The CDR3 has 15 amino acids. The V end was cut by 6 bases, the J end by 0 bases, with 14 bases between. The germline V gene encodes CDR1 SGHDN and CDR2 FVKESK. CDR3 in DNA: TGTGCCAGCAGTTACAACGGGAGGGCTAACTATGGCTACACCTTC. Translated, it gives CASSYNGRANYGYTF.

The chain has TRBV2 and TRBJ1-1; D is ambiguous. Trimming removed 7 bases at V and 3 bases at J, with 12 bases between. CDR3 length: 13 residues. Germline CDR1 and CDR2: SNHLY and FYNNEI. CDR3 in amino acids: CASTPVRDTEAFF. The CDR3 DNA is TGTGCCAGCACCCCCGTTCGGGACACTGAAGCTTTCTTT.

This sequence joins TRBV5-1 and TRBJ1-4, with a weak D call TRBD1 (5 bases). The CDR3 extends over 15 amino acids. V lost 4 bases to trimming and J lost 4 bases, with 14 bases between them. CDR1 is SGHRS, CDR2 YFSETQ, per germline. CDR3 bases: TGCGCCAGCAGCCTGACTGACAGTTATAATGAAAAACTGTTTTTT. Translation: CASSLTDSYNEKLFF.